Below are 18 T cell receptor beta chains sequenced from a single sample in a study of blood T cell repertoires in COVID-19. Data came from immunoSEQ multiplex PCR; TCRdb stores just in-frame clones and leaves some out. The sample carries around 330,000 clones, around 89% recorded once. Sample: peripheral blood. Receptors were obtained from a woman between 50 and 59 years old with active or convalescent COVID-19.

The rearrangement uses TRBV7-8 and TRBJ2-1, with a tentative D call TRBD1 (5 bases). The CDR3 is made up of 15 amino acids. V shed 4 bases and J shed 2 bases, with 12 bases lying between them. CDR1 is SGHVS, CDR2 FQNEAQ, per germline. In nucleotides, the CDR3 is TGTGCCAGCAGCTCGACAGTTCCCACCTACAATGAGCAGTTCTTC. Translation: CASSSTVPTYNEQFF. Supplemented by reference TRBV7-8 and TRBJ2-1, the full variable domain reads GAGVSQSPRYKVAKRGQDVALRCDPISGHVSLFWYQQALGQGPEFLTYFQNEAQLDKSGLPSDRFFAERPEGSVSTLKIQRTQQEDSAVYLCASSSTVPTYNEQFFGPGTRLTVL.

With regard to this clone: The sample holds other DNA sequences that translate to the same CDR3. The gene calls are TRBV5-4 and TRBJ2-5, with TRBD1 matching 7 bases. CDR3 length equals 14 residues. V trimming: 4 bases; J trimming: 1 base; junction bases outside the gene matches: 4. Germline CDR1 and CDR2: SGHNT and YYREEE (reference sequence). Here the CDR3 DNA reads TGTGCCAGCAGCCCAGGGGGTACCCAAGAGACCCAGTACTTC. Translated: CASSPGGTQETQYF. The variable domain in full, completed from reference TRBV5-4 and TRBJ2-5, reads ETGVTQSPTHLIKTRGQQVTLRCSSQSGHNTVSWYQQALGQGPQFIFQYYREEENGRGNFPPRFSGLQFPNYSSELNVNALELDDSALYLCASSPGGTQETQYFGPGTRLLVL.

The chain combines TRBV28 with TRBJ1-2; D is possibly TRBD1 (6 bases). V was pared by 7 bases and J by 4 bases, with 10 bases between. CDR3 length equals 12 residues. Germline loops: CDR1 MDHEN, CDR2 SYDVKM. CDR3 region: CASNGQPYGYTF. DNA of the CDR3: TGTGCCAGCAACGGACAGCCCTATGGCTACACCTTC.

The chain employs TRBV30 and TRBJ1-2; D not certain. This CDR3 contains 14 residues. V lost 5 bases and J lost 8, with 21 bases in between. Germline lookup yields CDR1 GTSNPN and CDR2 SVGIG (reference sequence). The CDR3 coding sequence is TGTGCCTGGCGGCGGATCCTCCAAGGATACGGCTACACCTTC. Translated: CAWRRILQGYGYTF.

V and J are TRBV5-1 and TRBJ1-5; D may be TRBD1 (5 bases). V gave up 0 bases and J gave up 5 bases, with 12 bases separating them. Germline assignment: CDR1 SGHRS and CDR2 YFSETQ. The CDR3 has 15 residues. CDR3 bases: TGCGCCAGCAGCTTGGACGGCAGGGCAGATCAGCCCCAGCATTTT. Translating it yields CASSLDGRADQPQHF.

The CDR3 sequence: CATSSLGGGGPGAGNTIYF. The CDR3 DNA follows: TGTGCCACCAGCAGTCTGGGGGGAGGAGGGCCGGGGGCTGGAAACACCATATATTTT. The genes are TRBV15 and TRBJ1-3, with D maybe TRBD1 (5 bases). This CDR3 spans 19 amino acids. V shed 3 bases and J shed 2 bases, with 23 bases lying between them. Germline CDR1 and CDR2: LNHNV and YYDKDF (reference sequence). Together with reference TRBV15 and TRBJ1-3, the CDR3 gives the full variable domain: DAMVIQNPRYQVTQFGKPVTLSCSQTLNHNVMYWYQQKSSQAPKLLFHYYDKDFNNEADTPDNFQSRRPNTSFCFLDIRSPGLGDTAMYLCATSSLGGGGPGAGNTIYFGEGSWLTVV.

Only a few counts were recorded for this clone. This chain joins TRBV28 and TRBJ1-1; a possible D gene is TRBD1 (5 bases). The germline gives CDR1 MDHEN, CDR2 SYDVKM. CDR3 size: 13 residues. V was clipped by 8 bases and J by 7 bases, with 17 bases between them. CDR3 amino acids: CASSGLRVGEAFF. Written as DNA, the CDR3 is TGTGCCAGCTCGGGACTCCGAGTGGGTGAAGCTTTCTTT.

The genes are TRBV28 and TRBJ1-1, with TRBD1 as a possible D gene (6 bases). CDR1 is MDHEN, CDR2 SYDVKM, per germline. The CDR3 sequence is 14 residues long. The germline V and J ends were trimmed by 4 bases and 1 base, with 10 bases remaining between them. CDR3 region: CASSYREGNTEAFF. The CDR3 region has the DNA TGTGCCAGCAGTTACAGGGAAGGGAACACTGAAGCTTTCTTT.

This chain joins TRBV28 and TRBJ1-3; D is perhaps TRBD1 (5 bases). CDR1 and CDR2 from the germline V gene are MDHEN and SYDVKM. The CDR3 has 16 amino acids. V lost 1 base and J lost 0, with 10 bases in between. The CDR3 here is CASSLYPGNSGNTIYF. The DNA for the CDR3 is TGTGCCAGCAGTTTATATCCAGGGAACTCTGGAAACACCATATATTTT.

This clone was counted a few times. The CDR3 DNA reads as TGTGCCAGCAGCCAAGATTGGGGGGGGTCCTACAATGAGCAGTTCTTC. It codes for CASSQDWGGSYNEQFF. The rearrangement joins TRBV4-2 to TRBJ2-1, with 7 positions matching TRBD2. V lost 0 bases to trimming and J lost 1 base; unmatched junction nucleotides: 3. Germline V gives CDR1 LGHNA, CDR2 YNFKEQ. The CDR3 runs to 16 residues.

The chain has TRBV7-2 and TRBJ2-2; TRBD2 aligns across 11 bases. The CDR3 is 16 amino acids. CDR1 is SGHTA and CDR2 is FQGNSA in the germline V gene. With V trimmed by 1 base and J by 6 bases, 4 bases remained unmatched. The CDR3 nucleotides are TGTGCCAGCAGCTTAGTAGCGGGGGGGATCGCCGGGGAGCTGTTTTTT. Its protein is CASSLVAGGIAGELFF.

The chain is built from TRBV20-1 and TRBJ2-1, with 10 bases matching TRBD1. V was clipped by 3 bases and J by 5 bases; unmatched bases: 4. The CDR3 spans 14 residues. Germline V lookup: CDR1 DFQATT, CDR2 SNEGSKA (reference sequence). CDR3 coding DNA: TGCAGTGCTAGTACGGGACAGGGGAACAATGAGCAGTTCTTC. Its protein is CSASTGQGNNEQFF.

The genes are TRBV29-1 and TRBJ2-2; D call uncertain. The germline gives CDR1 SQVTM, CDR2 ANQGSEA. The V gene lost 3 bases and the J gene lost 6 bases, with 8 bases spanning the gap. There are 12 residues in the CDR3. The CDR3 coding sequence is TGCAGCGTTGATGGTGGCCCCGGGGAGCTGTTTTTT. Amino acids: CSVDGGPGELFF.

The chain uses TRBV3-1 (or the pseudogene TRBV3-2) and TRBJ1-1, with no clear D. CDR1 is LGHDT and CDR2 is YNNKEL in the germline V gene (reference sequence). V lost 1 base and J lost 4, with 7 bases in between. This CDR3 region has 13 residues. CDR3 in DNA: TGTGCCAGCAGCCAAGTCCCGAGCACTGAAGCTTTCTTT. Translated, it gives CASSQVPSTEAFF.

The chain links TRBV6-6 to TRBJ2-1; the D gene is possibly TRBD2 (6 bases). This CDR3 region has 16 residues. Germline assignment: CDR1 MNHNY and CDR2 SVGAGI (reference sequence). Trimming pared 6 bases from V and 0 bases from J, leaving 15 bases between. The CDR3: CASSPGLRLSYNEQFF. The CDR3 region has the DNA TGTGCCAGCAGCCCCGGACTACGCCTCTCCTACAATGAGCAGTTCTTC.

This chain connects TRBV25-1 to TRBJ2-1; D call uncertain. V gave up 3 bases and J gave up 10 bases, with 10 bases separating them. The CDR3 runs 12 residues. In germline, CDR1 is MGHDK, CDR2 SYGVNS. CDR3: CASSDEHREQFF. The CDR3 DNA is TGTGCCAGCAGTGACGAGCACCGGGAGCAGTTCTTC.

The V gene is TRBV4-1, the J gene TRBJ1-2; 7 positions match TRBD1. Trimming removed 5 bases from V and 6 bases from J; junction bases left unmatched: 6. Germline CDR1 and CDR2: MGHRA and YSYEKL. The CDR3 length is 13 residues. The CDR3 DNA follows: TGCGCCAGCAGCAGGGGGCCTTTCAATGGCTACACCTTC. Residues: CASSRGPFNGYTF.

CDR3 residues: CASSDLGASNQPQHF. The CDR3 DNA follows: TGTGCCAGCAGTGACCTAGGGGCAAGCAATCAGCCCCAGCATTTT. The V gene is TRBV2, the J gene TRBJ1-5; a possible D gene is TRBD1 (5 bases). Trimming removed 3 bases at V and 1 base at J, with 10 bases between. Germline lookup yields CDR1 SNHLY and CDR2 FYNNEI. The CDR3 runs to 15 residues.